These 14 T cell receptor beta chains share one sample of origin, sequenced in a study of blood T cell repertoires in COVID-19. Sequenced by immunoSEQ multiplex PCR; TCRdb stores in-frame clones only, minus some. The data show over 70,000 clones, with about four fifths seen just once and around 9.3% held by the top ten. The sample comprised peripheral blood. The receptor set was obtained from a man aged 55 to 70 with acute or convalescent COVID-19.

This rearrangement joins TRBV2 to TRBJ2-3, with a weak D call TRBD2 (6 bases). This CDR3 is 16 amino acids long. V was pared by 8 bases and J by 2 bases, with 20 bases between. Germline V gene data show CDR1 as SNHLY and CDR2 as FYNNEI. The CDR3 coding sequence is TGTGCCAGCGTCGAGGCCCCGGGACTGAACACAGATACGCAGTATTTT. This sequence encodes CASVEAPGLNTDTQYF.

The rearrangement links TRBV5-6 to TRBJ1-2; D is undetermined. Germline CDR1 and CDR2: SGHDT and YYEEEE. V lost 4 bases, J lost 5 bases, and 9 bases lay in between. This CDR3 has 12 residues. The DNA for the CDR3 is TGTGCCAGCAGCCCTGGGCCTTATGGCTACACCTTC. Protein sequence: CASSPGPYGYTF. The complete variable domain, with remaining parts taken from reference TRBV5-6 and TRBJ1-2, reads DAGVTQSPTHLIKTRGQQVTLRCSPKSGHDTVSWYQQALGQGPQFIFQYYEEEERQRGNFPDRFSGHQFPNYSSELNVNALLLGDSALYLCASSPGPYGYTFGSGTRLTVV.

The chain links TRBV6-5 to TRBJ2-7; D perhaps matches TRBD1 (6 bases). Looked up from germline, CDR1 is MNHEY and CDR2 is SVGAGI. The CDR3 runs to 15 residues. The ends were cut back, 5 bases at V and 3 bases at J, with 17 bases in the middle. The CDR3 DNA sequence: TGTGCCAGCAGTCTTCAACAGGGACCGTACTACGAGCAGTACTTC. Translating it yields CASSLQQGPYYEQYF.

V usage is TRBV5-1 and J usage is TRBJ1-3; D is undetermined. CDR1 and CDR2 from the germline V gene are SGHRS and YFSETQ. Trimming removed 4 bases at V and 0 bases at J, with 14 bases between. The length of the CDR3 is 16 residues. CDR3 amino acids: CASSPGGPHSGNTIYF. The DNA for the CDR3 is TGCGCCAGCAGCCCCGGAGGGCCGCACTCTGGAAACACCATATATTTT.

This rearrangement joins TRBV19 to TRBJ2-1; tentatively, D is TRBD2 (5 bases). The V end lost 1 base, the J end lost 7 bases, and 8 bases lay between the germline ends. The germline V gene has CDR1 LNHDA and CDR2 SQIVND (reference sequence). The CDR3 has 13 residues. The CDR3 sequence: CASSIGGRNEQFF. CDR3 bases: TGTGCCAGTAGTATAGGAGGGCGGAATGAGCAGTTCTTC.

The rearrangement uses TRBV7-2 and TRBJ1-1; 9 positions match TRBD1. V shed 5 bases and J 5 bases; nucleotides not matched to a gene: 12. CDR3 size: 16 residues. The V gene's germline CDR1 is SGHTA and CDR2 FQGNSA. CDR3 nucleotide sequence: TGTGCCAGCAGCCCGCAGACAGGGGGGGGGAAGACTGAAGCTTTCTTT. Translated, it gives CASSPQTGGGKTEAFF.

This clone has more than one count but fewer than ten. This rearrangement joins TRBV11-2 to TRBJ2-1, with D maybe TRBD1 (6 bases). This CDR3 comprises 15 residues. V lost 0 bases and J 9 bases, leaving 15 bases between the germline ends. Germline values: CDR1 SGHAT, CDR2 FQNNGV. The CDR3 sequence is CASSLDHNRAAEQFF. The CDR3, as DNA: TGTGCCAGCAGCTTAGATCATAACAGGGCGGCTGAGCAGTTCTTC.

This chain joins TRBV6-2 or TRBV6-3 and TRBJ2-3, with D unresolved. Germline V gene data show CDR1 as MNHEY and CDR2 as SVGEGT. The germline V and J ends were trimmed by 6 bases and 2 bases, with 24 bases remaining between them. This CDR3 comprises 18 residues. This CDR3 reads CASSPWFPSARNTDTQYF. The CDR3 bases are TGTGCCAGCAGCCCCTGGTTCCCCAGCGCGCGTAACACAGATACGCAGTATTTT.

The rearrangement joins TRBV21-1 to TRBJ1-5. TRBV21-1 is a known pseudogene. The CDR3 is 15 residues long. CDR3 sequence (DNA): TGTGCCAGAGGATACTTTCGCGGGGTACGTCAGCCCCAGCATTTT. Protein sequence: CARGYFRGVRQPQHF.

The rearrangement links TRBV5-1 to TRBJ2-3; D perhaps matches TRBD1 (6 bases). Trimming shortened V by 5 bases and J by 0 bases, and 13 bases separated the two germline ends. This CDR3 comprises 15 residues. Germline-derived CDR1 and CDR2 are SGHRS and YFSETQ. The CDR3 DNA reads TGCGCCAGCAGAATGGGGGCCGGGAGCACAGATACGCAGTATTTT. Translated, it gives CASRMGAGSTDTQYF.

This chain uses TRBV29-1 with TRBJ1-2, with 9 bases identical to TRBD1. J gave up 8 bases and V 7 bases, and 11 bases lay outside the gene matches. The CDR3 spans 13 residues. Germline CDR1 is SQVTM and CDR2 is ANQGSEA. CDR3 nucleotide sequence: TGCAGCGACACTCCCGGGACAGGGAGAGGCTACACCTTC. Its translation: CSDTPGTGRGYTF.

J is TRBJ1-5 and V is TRBV10-3, with a tentative D call TRBD1 (6 bases). V lost 6 bases and J 3 bases, leaving 9 bases between the germline ends. This CDR3 comprises 13 residues. Germline lookup yields CDR1 ENHRY and CDR2 SYGVKD. The CDR3 loop is CAIRAGDNQPQHF. CDR3 DNA: TGTGCCATCAGGGCAGGGGACAATCAGCCCCAGCATTTT.

V usage is TRBV7-2 and J usage is TRBJ2-1, with D tentatively TRBD2 (6 bases). Germline-derived CDR1 and CDR2 are SGHTA and FQGNSA. This CDR3 comprises 11 residues. The germline V and J ends were trimmed by 3 bases and 13 bases, with 10 bases remaining between them. The CDR3 loop is CASSFREEQFF. In DNA form, the CDR3 reads TGTGCCAGCAGCTTCAGGGAGGAACAGTTCTTC.

The sample holds one count of this clone. The chain carries TRBV6-5 and TRBJ2-5, with a tentative D call TRBD1 (5 bases). Trimming took 7 bases from V and 5 from J, leaving 20 bases between them. This CDR3 spans 15 amino acids. Looked up from germline, CDR1 is MNHEY and CDR2 is SVGAGI. The CDR3: CASTLQGGSGETQYF. In nucleotides, the CDR3 is TGTGCCAGCACCCTCCAGGGTGGTTCCGGGGAGACCCAGTACTTC.